The clone carrying this T cell receptor beta chain has only a few counts. These data belong to a study of blood T cell repertoires in COVID-19. Clones were sequenced by immunoSEQ multiplex PCR, and TCRdb holds only the in-frame ones, with some missing. The table lists approximately 50,000 clones, approximately 85% of them singletons, with almost 6.5% in the top ten. This CDR3 has 16 residues. J was trimmed by 6 bases and V by 2 bases; bases with no gene match: 11. CDR1 is SGHAT and CDR2 is FQDESV in the germline V gene (reference sequence). The sequencing sample was made of peripheral blood. This receptor was taken from a man between 60 and 70 years old with acute or convalescent COVID-19. This chain connects TRBV11-1 to TRBJ2-7; 9 nucleotides agree with TRBD1. As DNA, the CDR3 is TGTGCCAGCAGCTTATCTCGGGGACAGGGTTTTGCCGAGCAGTACTTC. It yields the protein CASSLSRGQGFAEQYF.